The rows below give T cell receptor beta chains drawn from one sample of a study of chemoradiotherapy in HPV16-positive cancers. Sequenced by immunoSEQ multiplex PCR; TCRdb stores in-frame clones only, minus some. Among about 8,100 clones listed, just over 70% were seen once. This specimen was taken from a patient who underwent chemoradiotherapy. These receptors came from a human donor with HPV-associated anogenital cancer. The CDR3 runs from the conserved cysteine through the conserved F or W. The listing skips clone size in some rows; elsewhere it reads once, few, many or a size class.

few,TRBJ1-6,14,TRBV2,CASITGGGNSPLHF
.,TRBJ1-5,14,TRBV7-8,CASSQSQGSQPQHF
.,TRBJ2-5,16,TRBV4-3,CASSQDYQRGQETQYF
.,TRBJ1-2,13,TRBV13,CASSRRGSYGYTF
.,TRBJ1-2,16,TRBV5-1,CASSAGTSVPNYGYTF
.,TRBJ1-1,12,TRBV2,CASSDPQTEAFF
few,TRBJ1-1,13,TRBV7-2,CASSDRVNTEAFF
.,TRBJ1-4,16,TRBV21-1,CASSKVIWDRGEKLFF
.,TRBJ2-2,15,TRBV6-5,CASSYSAANTGELFF
.,TRBJ2-3,16,TRBV7-6,CASSLAGGASQDTQYF
few,TRBJ2-1,16,TRBV4-1,CASSTPLAGGSDEQFF
.,TRBJ1-1,13,TRBV7-9,CASTQEGGTEAFF
.,TRBJ1-2,13,TRBV19,CASSRRDLNGYTF
.,TRBJ2-1,15,TRBV7-2,CASSSQTSGGNEQFF
.,TRBJ2-7,15,TRBV2,CASTRTRGVASGQYF
few,TRBJ2-1,17,TRBV4-3,CASSQDQMVAAYNEQFF
.,TRBJ2-1,17,TRBV4-1,CASSQLAGGSSYNEQFF
.,TRBJ1-6,15,TRBV7-2,CATSPAPGGNSPLHF